Below are 5 T cell receptor beta chains sequenced from a single sample in a study of blood T cell repertoires in COVID-19. Here immunoSEQ multiplex PCR was the method, and the copy in TCRdb shows in-frame clones only, minus some. The data hold roughly 260,000 clones, with 83% observed a single time. Source material: PBMCs or T cells enriched from blood (not recorded which). The receptors were sampled from a woman aged 40-49 years who had been exposed to COVID-19.

V gene TRBV9 combines with J gene TRBJ1-1; TRBD1 aligns across 7 bases. In germline, CDR1 is SGDLS, CDR2 YYNGEE. The CDR3 is 12 amino acids. V dropped 3 bases and J dropped 10; count of bases not matched to a gene: 6. In nucleotides, the CDR3 is TGTGCCAGCAGCGCAGACAGGGATCGAGCTTTCTTT. Protein product: CASSADRDRAFF.

The V gene is TRBV20-1, the J gene TRBJ1-2; D gene ambiguous. The CDR3 covers 11 residues. Trimming removed 6 bases from V and 3 bases from J, with 8 bases in between. Looked up from germline, CDR1 is DFQATT and CDR2 is SNEGSKA (reference sequence). The CDR3 nucleotides are TGCAGTGCCTTGCGGGACTATGGCTACACCTTC. This encodes CSALRDYGYTF.

This sequence joins TRBV4-1 and TRBJ1-3, with D uncertain. Trimming cost V 0 bases and J 4 bases, with 10 bases left between them. This CDR3 comprises 15 residues. Germline V lookup: CDR1 MGHRA, CDR2 YSYEKL. The CDR3 is CASSQDWPGGNTIYF. The CDR3 DNA reads TGCGCCAGCAGCCAAGACTGGCCGGGGGGAAACACCATATATTTT.

The gene calls are TRBV9 and TRBJ2-2, with 8 nucleotides matching TRBD2. This CDR3 is 15 amino acids long. V shed 4 bases, J shed 5 bases, and the junction held 7 bases outside the gene matches. Germline CDR1 reads SGDLS; CDR2 reads YYNGEE. CDR3 DNA: TGTGCCAGCAGCCCGCCGGGGGGGCGGACCGGGGAGCTGTTTTTT. Residues: CASSPPGGRTGELFF.

The chain links TRBV20-1 to TRBJ1-2, with 11 bases aligning to TRBD1. Germline-derived CDR1 and CDR2 are DFQATT and SNEGSKA (reference sequence). The V and J ends lost 3 bases and 4 bases, in that order; junction bases with no gene match: 4. The CDR3 totals 14 residues. CDR3 sequence: CSASRTGGVYGYTF. CDR3 nucleotide sequence: TGCAGTGCTAGTAGGACAGGGGGCGTCTATGGCTACACCTTC.